The T cell receptor (beta chain) under discussion was sequenced for a study of cytomegalovirus exposure and HLA in healthy donors. Findings and caveats of the study: In vitro, three CMV-associated chains proved specific for CMV antigens. The study listed under 200 cytomegalovirus-associated TCR beta chains. Cytomegalovirus status was reportedly diagnosed by the classifier with high specificity and sensitivity.

TCRdb keeps only in-frame clones here, not all; method: immunoSEQ multiplex PCR. Here the sample spans 100,000 to 150,000 clones, roughly nine tenths being singletons. The donors were members of the roughly 120-subject validation cohort (separate from the approximately 670-subject first cohort). Comment on this clone: The antigen remains undetermined.

V shed 3 bases, J shed 0 bases, and the junction held 7 bases outside the gene matches. The germline V gene has CDR1 SGHTS and CDR2 YDEGEE. This CDR3 contains 16 residues. The clonotype originates from a woman under 30 in good health and CMV-seronegative. Sequencing was performed on PBMCs. The J gene is TRBJ2-3, the V gene TRBV5-8; TRBD1 matches at 7 bases. CDR3 sequence (DNA): TGTGCCAGCAGCTGGGGACAGTTCTCTAGCACAGATACGCAGTATTTT. Its protein product is CASSWGQFSSTDTQYF.